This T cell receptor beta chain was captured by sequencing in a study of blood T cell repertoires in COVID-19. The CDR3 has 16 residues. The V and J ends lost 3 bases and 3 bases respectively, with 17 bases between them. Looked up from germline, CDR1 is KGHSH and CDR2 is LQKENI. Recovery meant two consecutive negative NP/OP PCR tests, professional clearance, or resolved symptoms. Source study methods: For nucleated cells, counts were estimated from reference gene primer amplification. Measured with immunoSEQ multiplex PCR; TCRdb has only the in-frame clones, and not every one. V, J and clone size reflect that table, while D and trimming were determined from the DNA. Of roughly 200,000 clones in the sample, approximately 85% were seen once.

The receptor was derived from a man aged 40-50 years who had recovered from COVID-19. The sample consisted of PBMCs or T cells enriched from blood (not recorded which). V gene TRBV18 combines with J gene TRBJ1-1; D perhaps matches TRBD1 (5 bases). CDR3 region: CASSPVGGLGDTEAFF. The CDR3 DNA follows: TGTGCCAGCTCACCGGTCGGGGGATTAGGAGACACTGAAGCTTTCTTT.